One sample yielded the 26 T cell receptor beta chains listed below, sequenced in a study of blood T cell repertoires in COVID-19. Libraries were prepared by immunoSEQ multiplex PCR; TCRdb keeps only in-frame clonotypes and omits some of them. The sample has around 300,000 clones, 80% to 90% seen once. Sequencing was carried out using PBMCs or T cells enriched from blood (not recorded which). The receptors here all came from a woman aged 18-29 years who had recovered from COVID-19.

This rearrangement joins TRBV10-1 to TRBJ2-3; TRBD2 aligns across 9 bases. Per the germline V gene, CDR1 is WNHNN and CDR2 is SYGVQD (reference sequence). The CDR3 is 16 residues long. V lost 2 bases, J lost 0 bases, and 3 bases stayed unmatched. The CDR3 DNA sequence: TGCGCCAGCAGTGAGAGGGGACTAGCTAGCACAGATACGCAGTATTTT. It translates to CASSERGLASTDTQYF.

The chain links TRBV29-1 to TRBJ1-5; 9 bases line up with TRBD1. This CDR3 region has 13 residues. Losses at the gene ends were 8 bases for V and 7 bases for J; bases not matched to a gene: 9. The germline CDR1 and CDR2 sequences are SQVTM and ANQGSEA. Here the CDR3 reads CSTGTGIGQPQHF. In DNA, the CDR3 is TGCAGCACCGGGACAGGGATAGGCCAGCCCCAGCATTTT.

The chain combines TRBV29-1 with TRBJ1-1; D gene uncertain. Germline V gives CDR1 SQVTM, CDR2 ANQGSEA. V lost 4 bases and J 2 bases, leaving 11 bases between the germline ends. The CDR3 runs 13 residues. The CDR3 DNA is TGCAGCGTTGTTTCGGGATTAAACACTGAAGCTTTCTTT. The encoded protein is CSVVSGLNTEAFF. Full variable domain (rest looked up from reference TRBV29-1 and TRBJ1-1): SAVISQKPSRDICQRGTSLTIQCQVDSQVTMMFWYRQQPGQSLTLIATANQGSEATYESGFVIDKFPISRPNLTFSTLTVSNMSPEDSSIYLCSVVSGLNTEAFFGQGTRLTVV.

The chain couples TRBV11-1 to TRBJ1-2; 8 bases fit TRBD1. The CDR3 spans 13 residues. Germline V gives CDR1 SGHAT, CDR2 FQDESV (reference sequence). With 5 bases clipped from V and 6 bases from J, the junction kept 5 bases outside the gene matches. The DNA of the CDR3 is TGTGCCAGCAGCCAGGACAGGGAGGATGGCTACACCTTC. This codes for CASSQDREDGYTF.

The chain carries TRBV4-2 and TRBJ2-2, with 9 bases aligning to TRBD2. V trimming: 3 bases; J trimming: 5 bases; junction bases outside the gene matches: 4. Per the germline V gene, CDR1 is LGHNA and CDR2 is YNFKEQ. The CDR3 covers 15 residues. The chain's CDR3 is CASSQAGGRTGELFF. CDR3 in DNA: TGTGCCAGCAGCCAGGCGGGGGGGCGGACCGGGGAGCTGTTTTTT.

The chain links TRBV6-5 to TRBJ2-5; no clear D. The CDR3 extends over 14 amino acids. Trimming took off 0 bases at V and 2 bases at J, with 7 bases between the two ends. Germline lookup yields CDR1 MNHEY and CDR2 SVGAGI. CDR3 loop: CASSYSFQQETQYF. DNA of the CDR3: TGTGCCAGCAGTTACTCCTTTCAGCAAGAGACCCAGTACTTC.

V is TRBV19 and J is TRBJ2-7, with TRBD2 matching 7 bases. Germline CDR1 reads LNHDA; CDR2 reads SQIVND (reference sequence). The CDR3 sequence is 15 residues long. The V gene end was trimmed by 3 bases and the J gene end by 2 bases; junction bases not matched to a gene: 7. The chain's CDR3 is CASSIPGTITYEQYF. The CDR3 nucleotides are TGTGCCAGTAGTATCCCCGGGACTATAACCTACGAGCAGTACTTC.

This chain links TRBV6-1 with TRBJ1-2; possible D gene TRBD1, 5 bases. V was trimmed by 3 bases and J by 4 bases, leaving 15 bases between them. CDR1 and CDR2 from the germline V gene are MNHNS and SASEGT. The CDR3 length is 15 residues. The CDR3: CASSELVGLGYGYTF. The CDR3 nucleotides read TGTGCCAGCAGTGAGTTGGTGGGGCTCGGCTATGGCTACACCTTC.

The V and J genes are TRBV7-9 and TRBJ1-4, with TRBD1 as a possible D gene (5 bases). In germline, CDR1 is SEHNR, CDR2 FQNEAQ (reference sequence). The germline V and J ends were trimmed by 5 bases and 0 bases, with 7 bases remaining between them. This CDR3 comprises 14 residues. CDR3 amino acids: CASSLTATNEKLFF. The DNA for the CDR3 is TGTGCCAGCAGCCTGACAGCAACTAATGAAAAACTGTTTTTT.

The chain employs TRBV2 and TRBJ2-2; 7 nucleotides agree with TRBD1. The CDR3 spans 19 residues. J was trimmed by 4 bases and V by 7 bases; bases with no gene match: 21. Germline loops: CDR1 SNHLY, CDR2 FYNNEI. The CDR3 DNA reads TGTGCCAGCAAGGTCGGGACAGACCTATTCCTCACTTCCACCGGGGAGCTGTTTTTT. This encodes CASKVGTDLFLTSTGELFF.

The CDR3 region is CASSKLNYGYTF. CDR3 nucleotides: TGTGCCAGCAGCAAATTAAACTATGGCTACACCTTC. V gene TRBV14 combines with J gene TRBJ1-2; D not resolved. V was shortened by 5 bases and J by 2 bases, with 6 bases between the two germline ends. The CDR3 extends over 12 amino acids. Germline V CDR1 and CDR2: SGHDN, FVKESK.

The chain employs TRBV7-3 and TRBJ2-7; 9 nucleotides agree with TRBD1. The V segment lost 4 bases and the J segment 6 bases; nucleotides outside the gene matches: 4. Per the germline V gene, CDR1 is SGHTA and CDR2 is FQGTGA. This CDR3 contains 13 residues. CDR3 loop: CASSSGQGTEQYF. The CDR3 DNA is TGTGCCAGCAGCTCGGGACAGGGTACCGAGCAGTACTTC.

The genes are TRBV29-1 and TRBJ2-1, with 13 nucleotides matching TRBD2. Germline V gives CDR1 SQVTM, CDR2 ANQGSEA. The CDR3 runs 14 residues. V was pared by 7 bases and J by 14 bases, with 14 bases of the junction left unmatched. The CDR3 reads CSAATSLAGGQEFF. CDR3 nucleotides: TGCAGCGCCGCCACCTCACTAGCGGGGGGGCAGGAGTTCTTC.

The CDR3 sequence: CASSSRTGDHYGYTF. In DNA, the CDR3 is TGTGCCAGCAGCTCACGGACAGGGGATCACTATGGCTACACCTTC. This chain uses TRBV28 with TRBJ1-2; 9 positions agree with TRBD1. Germline values: CDR1 MDHEN, CDR2 SYDVKM. Trimming at V came to 6 bases and at J to 3 bases, leaving 8 bases not matched to a gene. CDR3 length: 15 residues.

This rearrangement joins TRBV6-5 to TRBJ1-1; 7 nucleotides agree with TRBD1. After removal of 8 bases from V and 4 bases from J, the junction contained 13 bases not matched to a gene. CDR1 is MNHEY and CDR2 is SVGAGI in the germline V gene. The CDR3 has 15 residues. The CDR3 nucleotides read TGTGCCAGCGCTCCTCAAGAGACAGGGAGCACTGAAGCTTTCTTT. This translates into CASAPQETGSTEAFF.

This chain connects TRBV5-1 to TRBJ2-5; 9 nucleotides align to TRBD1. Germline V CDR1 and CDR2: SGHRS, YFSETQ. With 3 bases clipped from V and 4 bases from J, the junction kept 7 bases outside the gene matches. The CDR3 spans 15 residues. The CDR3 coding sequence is TGCGCCAGCAGCTCGTCACAGGGGGCGCGAGAGACCCAGTACTTC. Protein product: CASSSSQGARETQYF.

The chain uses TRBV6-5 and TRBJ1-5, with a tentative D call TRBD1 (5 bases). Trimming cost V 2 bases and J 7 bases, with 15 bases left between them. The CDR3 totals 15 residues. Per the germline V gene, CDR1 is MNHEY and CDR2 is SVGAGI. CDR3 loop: CASSYVRQGDQPQHF. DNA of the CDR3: TGTGCCAGCAGTTACGTTCGGCAGGGCGACCAGCCCCAGCATTTT.

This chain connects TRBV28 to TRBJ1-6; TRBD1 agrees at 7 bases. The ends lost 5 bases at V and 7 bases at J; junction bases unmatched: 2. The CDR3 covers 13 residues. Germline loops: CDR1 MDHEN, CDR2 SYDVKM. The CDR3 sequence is CASSPTGNSPLHF. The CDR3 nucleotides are TGTGCCAGCAGTCCGACAGGGAATTCACCCCTCCACTTT.

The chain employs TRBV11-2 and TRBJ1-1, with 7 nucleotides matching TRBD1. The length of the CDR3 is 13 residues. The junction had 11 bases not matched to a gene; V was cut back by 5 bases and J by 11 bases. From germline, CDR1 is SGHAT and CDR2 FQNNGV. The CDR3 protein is CASSVRQGLEAFF. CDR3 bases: TGTGCCAGCAGCGTACGACAGGGCTTAGAGGCTTTCTTT.

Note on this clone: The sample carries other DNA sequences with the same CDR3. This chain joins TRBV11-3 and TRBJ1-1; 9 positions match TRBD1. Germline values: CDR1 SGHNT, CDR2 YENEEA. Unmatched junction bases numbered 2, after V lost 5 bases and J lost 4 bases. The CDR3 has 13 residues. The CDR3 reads CASSLTGGTEAFF. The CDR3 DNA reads TGTGCCAGCAGCCTGACAGGGGGCACTGAAGCTTTCTTT.

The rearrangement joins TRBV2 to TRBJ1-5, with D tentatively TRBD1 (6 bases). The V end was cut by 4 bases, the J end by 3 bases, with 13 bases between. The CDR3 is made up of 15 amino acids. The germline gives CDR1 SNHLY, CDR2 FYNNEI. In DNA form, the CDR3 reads TGTGCCAGCAGTGCCGACAGGTTAGCCAATCAGCCCCAGCATTTT. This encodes CASSADRLANQPQHF.

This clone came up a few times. The CDR3 DNA is TGTGCCAGCAGGGCATCGATCAGGGCCTACGAGCAGTACTTC. It yields the protein CASRASIRAYEQYF. The V gene is TRBV6-5, the J gene TRBJ2-7, with D possibly TRBD1 on 5 matching bases. Trimming stripped 6 bases from V and 2 bases from J, with 14 bases between. Germline CDR1 is MNHEY and CDR2 is SVGAGI. This CDR3 spans 14 amino acids.

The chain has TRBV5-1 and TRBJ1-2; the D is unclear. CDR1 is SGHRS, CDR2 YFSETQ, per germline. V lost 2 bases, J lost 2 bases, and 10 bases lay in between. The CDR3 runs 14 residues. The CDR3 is CASSLQTNNYGYTF. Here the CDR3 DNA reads TGCGCCAGCAGCTTACAAACAAACAACTATGGCTACACCTTC.

CDR3 sequence reads: CAISEQGTNEKLFF. CDR3 nucleotide sequence: TGTGCCATCAGTGAGCAGGGAACTAATGAAAAACTGTTTTTT. The V and J genes are TRBV10-3 and TRBJ1-4; D possibly corresponds to TRBD1 (5 bases). V lost 2 bases and J 1 base, leaving 5 bases between the germline ends. Germline V lookup: CDR1 ENHRY, CDR2 SYGVKD. The CDR3 contains 14 residues.

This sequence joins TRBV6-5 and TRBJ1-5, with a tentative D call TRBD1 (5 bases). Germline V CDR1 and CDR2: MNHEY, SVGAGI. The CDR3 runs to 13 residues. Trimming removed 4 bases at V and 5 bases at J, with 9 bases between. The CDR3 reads CASSSHRYQPQHF. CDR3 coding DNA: TGTGCCAGCAGTTCCCACAGGTATCAGCCCCAGCATTTT.

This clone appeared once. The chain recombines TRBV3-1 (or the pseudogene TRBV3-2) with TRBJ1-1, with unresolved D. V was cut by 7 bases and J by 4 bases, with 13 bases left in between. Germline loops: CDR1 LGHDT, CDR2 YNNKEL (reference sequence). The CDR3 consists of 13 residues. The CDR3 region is CASNRGKATEAFF. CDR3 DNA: TGTGCCAGCAATAGAGGGAAGGCCACTGAAGCTTTCTTT.